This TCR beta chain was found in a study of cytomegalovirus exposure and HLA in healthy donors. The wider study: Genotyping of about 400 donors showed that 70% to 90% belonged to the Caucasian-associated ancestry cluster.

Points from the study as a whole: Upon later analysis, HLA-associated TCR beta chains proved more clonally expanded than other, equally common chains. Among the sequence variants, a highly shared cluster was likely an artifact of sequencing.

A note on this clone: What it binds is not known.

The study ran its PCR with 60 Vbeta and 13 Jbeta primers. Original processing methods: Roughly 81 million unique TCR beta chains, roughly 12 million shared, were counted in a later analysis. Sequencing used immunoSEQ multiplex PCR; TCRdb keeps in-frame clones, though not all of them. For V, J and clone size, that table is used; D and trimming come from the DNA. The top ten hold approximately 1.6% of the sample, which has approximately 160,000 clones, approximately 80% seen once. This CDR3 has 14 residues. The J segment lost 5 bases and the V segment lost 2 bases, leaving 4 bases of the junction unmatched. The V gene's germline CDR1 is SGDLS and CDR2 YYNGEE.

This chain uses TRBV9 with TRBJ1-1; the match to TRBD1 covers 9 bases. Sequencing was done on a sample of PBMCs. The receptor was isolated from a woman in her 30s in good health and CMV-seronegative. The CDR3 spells CASSVTGGETEAFF. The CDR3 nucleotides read TGTGCCAGCAGCGTGACAGGGGGAGAGACTGAAGCTTTCTTT.